These T cell receptor beta chains were read from a single sample in a study of control samples from healthy donors and cancer patients. Only in-frame clones appear in the TCRdb table, and some are missing; sequencing was by immunoSEQ multiplex PCR. This sample has some 130,000 clones, with roughly 90% found just once. Input material: blood. The receptors originated from a man between 18 and 35 years old in good health. Each CDR3 is given with its conserved first and last residue. A D gene is named only where the DNA matches it firmly. Clone size, where shown, is once, few, many, or a class for clones that have expanded.

clone_size: NA
v_call: TRBV4-1
d_call: NA
j_call: TRBJ1-1
cdr3_aa: CASSQLRSTEAFF
cdr3_nt: TGCGCCAGCAGCCAACTAAGGAGCACTGAAGCTTTCTTT

clone_size: NA
v_call: TRBV27
d_call: TRBD1
j_call: TRBJ1-5
cdr3_aa: CASSRGQGSGQPQHF
cdr3_nt: TGTGCCAGCAGTAGAGGACAGGGATCTGGTCAGCCCCAGCATTTT

clone_size: NA
v_call: TRBV21-1
d_call: NA
j_call: TRBJ1-1
cdr3_aa: CASSKGGDNEAFF
cdr3_nt: TGTGCCAGCAGCAAAGGGGGCGACAACGAAGCTTTCTTT

clone_size: NA
v_call: TRBV5-1
d_call: NA
j_call: TRBJ1-1
cdr3_aa: CASSLEGWREGTEAFF
cdr3_nt: TGCGCCAGCAGCTTGGAGGGTTGGCGAGAAGGTACTGAAGCTTTCTTT

clone_size: NA
v_call: TRBV27
d_call: NA
j_call: TRBJ2-5
cdr3_aa: CASSLRGAQVGETQYF
cdr3_nt: TGTGCCAGCAGCCTTCGGGGGGCTCAAGTCGGGGAGACCCAGTACTTC

clone_size: NA
v_call: TRBV2
d_call: NA
j_call: TRBJ2-7
cdr3_aa: CASTDLSYEQYF
cdr3_nt: TGTGCCAGCACAGATTTGTCCTACGAGCAGTACTTC

clone_size: NA
v_call: TRBV7-9
d_call: NA
j_call: TRBJ1-6
cdr3_aa: CASSFGIQGSPLHF
cdr3_nt: TGTGCCAGCAGCTTCGGTATACAGGGCTCACCCCTCCACTTT

clone_size: NA
v_call: TRBV5-1
d_call: NA
j_call: TRBJ2-6
cdr3_aa: CASSLEASGANVLTF
cdr3_nt: TGCGCCAGCAGCTTGGAAGCCTCTGGGGCCAACGTCCTGACTTTC

clone_size: NA
v_call: TRBV7-9
d_call: NA
j_call: TRBJ2-3
cdr3_aa: CASSSLRGGTDTQYF
cdr3_nt: TGTGCCAGCAGCTCCCTCAGGGGGGGAACAGATACGCAGTATTTT

clone_size: NA
v_call: TRBV18
d_call: TRBD1
j_call: TRBJ1-3
cdr3_aa: CASSFTTGEAGNTIYF
cdr3_nt: TGTGCCAGCTCGTTCACGACAGGGGAGGCTGGAAACACCATATATTTT

clone_size: NA
v_call: TRBV3-1/TRBV3-2
d_call: NA
j_call: TRBJ1-1
cdr3_aa: CASSQAGQAFF
cdr3_nt: TGTGCCAGCAGCCAGGCAGGGCAAGCTTTCTTT

clone_size: NA
v_call: TRBV10-1
d_call: NA
j_call: TRBJ1-5
cdr3_aa: CASSDGVGQPQHF
cdr3_nt: TGCGCCAGCAGTGATGGGGTCGGCCAGCCCCAGCATTTT

clone_size: NA
v_call: TRBV30
d_call: NA
j_call: TRBJ2-2
cdr3_aa: CAWSAAGELFF
cdr3_nt: TGTGCCTGGAGTGCAGCCGGGGAGCTGTTTTTT

clone_size: NA
v_call: TRBV5-4
d_call: NA
j_call: TRBJ2-2
cdr3_aa: CASSIQTRSHRDTGELFF
cdr3_nt: TGTGCCAGCAGCATACAGACAAGGTCCCATAGGGACACCGGGGAGCTGTTTTTT

clone_size: NA
v_call: TRBV27
d_call: TRBD1
j_call: TRBJ1-5
cdr3_aa: CASSLIAGGADQPQHF
cdr3_nt: TGTGCCAGCAGTTTAATAGCAGGGGGCGCCGATCAGCCCCAGCATTTT

clone_size: NA
v_call: TRBV9
d_call: NA
j_call: TRBJ2-1
cdr3_aa: CASSVMGGKTYFNEQFF
cdr3_nt: TGTGCCAGCAGCGTAATGGGGGGCAAAACCTACTTCAATGAGCAGTTCTTC

clone_size: NA
v_call: TRBV3-1/TRBV3-2
d_call: NA
j_call: TRBJ1-1
cdr3_aa: CASSSFGNTGEAFF
cdr3_nt: TGTGCCAGCAGCTCTTTCGGAAATACAGGGGAAGCTTTCTTT

clone_size: NA
v_call: TRBV6-6
d_call: NA
j_call: TRBJ2-2
cdr3_aa: CASREGWPNTGELFF
cdr3_nt: TGTGCCAGCAGGGAAGGGTGGCCGAACACCGGGGAGCTGTTTTTT

clone_size: NA
v_call: TRBV4-1
d_call: NA
j_call: TRBJ2-1
cdr3_aa: CASSQPKQANYNEQFF
cdr3_nt: TGCGCCAGCAGCCAACCGAAGCAGGCGAATTACAATGAGCAGTTCTTC

clone_size: NA
v_call: TRBV25-1
d_call: TRBD1
j_call: TRBJ1-2
cdr3_aa: CASSDSIQGRYGYTF
cdr3_nt: TGTGCCAGCAGTGATAGCATACAGGGGCGGTATGGCTACACCTTC

clone_size: once
v_call: TRBV9
d_call: NA
j_call: TRBJ1-4
cdr3_aa: CASSVDTNEKLFF
cdr3_nt: TGTGCCAGCAGCGTCGACACTAATGAAAAACTGTTTTTT

clone_size: NA
v_call: TRBV6-6
d_call: NA
j_call: TRBJ2-7
cdr3_aa: CASSYGGQTYEQYF
cdr3_nt: TGTGCCAGCAGTTACGGGGGCCAGACCTACGAGCAGTACTTC

clone_size: NA
v_call: TRBV5-1
d_call: NA
j_call: TRBJ2-4
cdr3_aa: CASSLGVGRNIQYF
cdr3_nt: TGCGCCAGCAGCTTGGGTGTAGGGAGAAACATTCAGTACTTC

clone_size: NA
v_call: TRBV9
d_call: TRBD2
j_call: TRBJ2-7
cdr3_aa: CASSEGTSGGDEQYF
cdr3_nt: TGTGCCAGCAGCGAGGGGACTAGCGGAGGAGACGAGCAGTACTTC

clone_size: NA
v_call: TRBV13
d_call: NA
j_call: TRBJ1-4
cdr3_aa: CASSLRVQHATNEKLFF
cdr3_nt: TGTGCCAGCAGCCTCCGGGTCCAACATGCAACTAATGAAAAACTGTTTTTT

clone_size: NA
v_call: TRBV6-4
d_call: NA
j_call: TRBJ2-2
cdr3_aa: CASSDSLGGNGELFF
cdr3_nt: TGTGCCAGCAGTGACTCATTGGGGGGTAACGGGGAGCTGTTTTTT

clone_size: NA
v_call: TRBV6-5
d_call: TRBD2
j_call: TRBJ2-7
cdr3_aa: CASSPLSAGGEQYF
cdr3_nt: TGTGCCAGCAGCCCGCTTTCAGCGGGAGGCGAGCAGTACTTC

clone_size: NA
v_call: TRBV29-1
d_call: TRBD1
j_call: TRBJ1-2
cdr3_aa: CRAGQGEGGYTF
cdr3_nt: TGCAGAGCTGGACAGGGGGAGGGTGGCTACACCTTC

clone_size: NA
v_call: TRBV30
d_call: TRBD1
j_call: TRBJ2-7
cdr3_aa: CAWSETGGYEQYF
cdr3_nt: TGTGCCTGGAGTGAGACAGGGGGCTACGAGCAGTACTTC

clone_size: few
v_call: TRBV5-5
d_call: NA
j_call: TRBJ1-2
cdr3_aa: CASSLVPKGYGYTF
cdr3_nt: TGTGCCAGCAGCTTGGTTCCCAAGGGGTATGGCTACACCTTC

clone_size: NA
v_call: TRBV4-1
d_call: NA
j_call: TRBJ1-1
cdr3_aa: CASSQVGQNTEAFF
cdr3_nt: TGCGCCAGCAGCCAGGTTGGACAGAACACTGAAGCTTTCTTT

clone_size: NA
v_call: TRBV5-4
d_call: NA
j_call: TRBJ1-3
cdr3_aa: CASSLVGDGNTIYF
cdr3_nt: TGTGCCAGCAGCTTGGTAGGGGATGGAAACACCATATATTTT

clone_size: NA
v_call: TRBV6-5
d_call: NA
j_call: TRBJ1-1
cdr3_aa: CASSVSDTEAFF
cdr3_nt: TGTGCCAGCTCCGTTAGCGACACTGAAGCTTTCTTT

clone_size: NA
v_call: TRBV24-1
d_call: TRBD1
j_call: TRBJ2-1
cdr3_aa: CATSGATGTGGNGEQFF
cdr3_nt: TGTGCCACCAGTGGCGCGACCGGGACAGGGGGAAATGGTGAGCAGTTCTTC

clone_size: NA
v_call: TRBV4-1
d_call: NA
j_call: TRBJ1-4
cdr3_aa: CASSQYQGTRTTNEKLFF
cdr3_nt: TGCGCCAGCAGCCAATATCAGGGCACGAGGACAACTAATGAAAAACTGTTTTTT

clone_size: NA
v_call: TRBV4-1
d_call: TRBD2
j_call: TRBJ2-3
cdr3_aa: CASSRLPPGLNADTQYF
cdr3_nt: TGCGCCAGCAGCAGACTGCCGCCGGGACTAAACGCAGATACGCAGTATTTT

clone_size: NA
v_call: TRBV23-1
d_call: NA
j_call: TRBJ1-2
cdr3_aa: CASRLTRGRSYGYTF
cdr3_nt: TGCGCCAGCAGACTCACCAGGGGAAGGTCCTATGGCTACACCTTC

clone_size: NA
v_call: TRBV18
d_call: NA
j_call: TRBJ2-3
cdr3_aa: CASSPPELADTQYF
cdr3_nt: TGTGCCAGCTCACCACCGGAGTTAGCAGATACGCAGTATTTT

clone_size: NA
v_call: TRBV6-5
d_call: TRBD1
j_call: TRBJ1-6
cdr3_aa: CASTSGQGGSPLHF
cdr3_nt: TGTGCCAGCACCTCGGGACAGGGGGGTTCACCCCTCCACTTT

clone_size: NA
v_call: TRBV5-1
d_call: NA
j_call: TRBJ2-1
cdr3_aa: CASKRTASSSYNEQFF
cdr3_nt: TGCGCCAGCAAGCGGACAGCTTCGAGCTCCTACAATGAGCAGTTCTTC

clone_size: NA
v_call: TRBV11-3
d_call: NA
j_call: TRBJ2-3
cdr3_aa: CASSPGTSTDTQYF
cdr3_nt: TGTGCCAGCAGCCCTGGGACGTCCACAGATACGCAGTATTTT

clone_size: NA
v_call: TRBV10-3
d_call: NA
j_call: TRBJ1-1
cdr3_aa: CAIHRDMNTEAFF
cdr3_nt: TGTGCCATCCACAGGGATATGAACACTGAAGCTTTCTTT